This is a list of T cell receptor beta chains from one sample in a study of blood T cell repertoires in COVID-19. Using immunoSEQ multiplex PCR, the repertoire was profiled, and TCRdb retains in-frame clones only, with some absent. This sample has fewer than 250,000 clones, with around 82% found just once. Sequencing used peripheral blood. Receptors originate from a woman aged 40 to 49 with active or convalescent COVID-19. Both conserved end residues are part of each CDR3. Fields, in order: clone size, D gene, J gene, V gene, CDR3 DNA, CDR3 protein. D genes are given only for firm matches. Some rows mark clone size as missing; the rest say once, few, many or name a class of expanded clone.

>-|TRBD1|TRBJ1-1|TRBV5-1
TGCGCCAGCAGCGGGACAGGGGACACTGAAGCTTTCTTT
CASSGTGDTEAFF
>-|-|TRBJ2-7|TRBV7-8
TGTGCCAGCAGCCCCCAGGTGGACGGGGCAGGGGACGAGCAGTACTTC
CASSPQVDGAGDEQYF
>-|TRBD1|TRBJ1-3|TRBV28
TGTGCCAGCAGTGTTCCGCCGGGACAGGGGGCTGGAAACACCATATATTTT
CASSVPPGQGAGNTIYF
>-|-|TRBJ1-5|TRBV27
TGTGCCAGCAGCCCCAGGGGTAGCAATCAGCCCCAGCATTTT
CASSPRGSNQPQHF
>-|TRBD1|TRBJ1-6|TRBV5-6
TGTGCCAGCAGCGGACAGGGTCCTGCTTTCTCGGGTTCACCCCTCCACTTT
CASSGQGPAFSGSPLHF
>-|-|TRBJ2-7|TRBV7-2
TGTGCCAGCAGCCGCAGGACAGTCACCCACGAGCAGTACTTC
CASSRRTVTHEQYF
>-|-|TRBJ2-7|TRBV4-1
TGCGCCAGCAGCCAAGGACCAGGCGGGTACGAGCAGTACTTC
CASSQGPGGYEQYF
>-|TRBD1|TRBJ2-4|TRBV19
TGTGCCAGTAGTACTACTATTAAGGACAGGGCCAAAAACATTCAGTACTTC
CASSTTIKDRAKNIQYF
>-|-|TRBJ2-7|TRBV5-4
TGTGCCAGCGGCCGGACAGAAACCTACGAGCAGTACTTC
CASGRTETYEQYF
>once|TRBD2|TRBJ2-7|TRBV5-1
TGCGCCAGCAGTGGGGGGGGAGACTCCTACGAGCAGTACTTC
CASSGGGDSYEQYF
>-|TRBD1|TRBJ1-6|TRBV5-5
TGTGCCAGCTCCTACACAGGGGGCGGTTCACCCCTCCACTTT
CASSYTGGGSPLHF
>-|-|TRBJ1-5|TRBV24-1
TGTGCCACCAGTGATTTGAAGGGGAGCAATCAGCCCCAGCATTTT
CATSDLKGSNQPQHF
>-|-|TRBJ2-5|TRBV27
TGTGCCAGCAGTTTAGTGGATCAGGGAGAGACCCAGTACTTC
CASSLVDQGETQYF
>-|-|TRBJ1-1|TRBV3-1/TRBV3-2
TGTGCCAGCAGCCAAGGGCTGATGAACACTGAAGCTTTCTTT
CASSQGLMNTEAFF
>-|-|TRBJ2-7|TRBV1
TGCACCAGCAGCCCAACCTGGGACAGGGGTTGGTACGAGCAGTACTTC
CTSSPTWDRGWYEQYF
>-|-|TRBJ1-1|TRBV6-5
TGTGCCAGCAGTCCGGACATAAAGCCCACTGAAGCTTTCTTT
CASSPDIKPTEAFF
>-|TRBD1|TRBJ1-6|TRBV25-1
TGTGCCAGCAGTGAGACAGGGGGCTCTTCACCCCTCCACTTT
CASSETGGSSPLHF
>-|-|TRBJ1-5|TRBV6-5
TGTGCCAGCAACAAACAGGATTATAGCAATCAGCCCCAGCATTTT
CASNKQDYSNQPQHF
>-|-|TRBJ1-6|TRBV18
TGTGCCAGCTCACAAGTCGCGGGCGATTCACCCCTCCACTTT
CASSQVAGDSPLHF
>once|TRBD1|TRBJ1-1|TRBV28
TGTGCCAGCAGCATTACAGGGGGGGGGAAAGCTTTCTTT
CASSITGGGKAFF